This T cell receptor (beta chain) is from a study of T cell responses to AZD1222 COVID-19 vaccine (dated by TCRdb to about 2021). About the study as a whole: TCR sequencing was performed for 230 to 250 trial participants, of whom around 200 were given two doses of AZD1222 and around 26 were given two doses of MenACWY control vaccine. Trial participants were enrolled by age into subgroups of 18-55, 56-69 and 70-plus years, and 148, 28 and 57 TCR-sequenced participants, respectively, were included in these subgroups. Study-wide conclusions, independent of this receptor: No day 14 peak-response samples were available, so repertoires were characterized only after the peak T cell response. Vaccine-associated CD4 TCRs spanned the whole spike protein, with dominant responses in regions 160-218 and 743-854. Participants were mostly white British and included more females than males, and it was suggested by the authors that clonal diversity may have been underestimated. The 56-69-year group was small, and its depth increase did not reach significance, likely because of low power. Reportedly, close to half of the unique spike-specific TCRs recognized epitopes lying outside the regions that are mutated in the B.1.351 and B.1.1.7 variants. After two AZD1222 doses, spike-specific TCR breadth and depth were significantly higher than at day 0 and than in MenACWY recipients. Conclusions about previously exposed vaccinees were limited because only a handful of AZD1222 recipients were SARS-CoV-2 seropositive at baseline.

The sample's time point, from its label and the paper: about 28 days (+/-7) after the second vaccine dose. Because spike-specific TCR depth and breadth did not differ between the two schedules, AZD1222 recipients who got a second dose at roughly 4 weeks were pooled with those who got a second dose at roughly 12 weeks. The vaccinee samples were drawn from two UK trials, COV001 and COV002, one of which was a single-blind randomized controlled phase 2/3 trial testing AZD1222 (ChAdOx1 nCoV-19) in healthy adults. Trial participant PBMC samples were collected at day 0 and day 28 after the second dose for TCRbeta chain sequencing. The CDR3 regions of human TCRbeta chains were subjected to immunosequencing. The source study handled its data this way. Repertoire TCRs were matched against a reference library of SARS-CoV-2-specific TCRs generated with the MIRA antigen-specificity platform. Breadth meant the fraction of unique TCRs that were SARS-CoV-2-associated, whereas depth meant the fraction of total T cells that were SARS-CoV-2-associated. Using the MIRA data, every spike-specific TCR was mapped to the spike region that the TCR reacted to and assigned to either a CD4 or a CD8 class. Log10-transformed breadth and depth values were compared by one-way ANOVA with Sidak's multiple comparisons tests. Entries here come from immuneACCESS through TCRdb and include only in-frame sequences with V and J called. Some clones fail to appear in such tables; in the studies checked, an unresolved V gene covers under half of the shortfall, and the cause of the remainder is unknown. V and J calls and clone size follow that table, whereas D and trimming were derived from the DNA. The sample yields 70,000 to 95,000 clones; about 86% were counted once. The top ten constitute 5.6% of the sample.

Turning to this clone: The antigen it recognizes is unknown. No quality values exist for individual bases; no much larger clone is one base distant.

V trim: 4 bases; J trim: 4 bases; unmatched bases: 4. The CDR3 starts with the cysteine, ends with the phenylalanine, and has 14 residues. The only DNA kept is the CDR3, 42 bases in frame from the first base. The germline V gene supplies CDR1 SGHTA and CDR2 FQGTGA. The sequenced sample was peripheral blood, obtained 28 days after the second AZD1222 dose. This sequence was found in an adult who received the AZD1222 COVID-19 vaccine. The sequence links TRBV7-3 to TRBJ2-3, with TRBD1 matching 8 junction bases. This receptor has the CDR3 CASSSGQAPDTQYF. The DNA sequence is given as TGTGCCAGCAGCTCGGGACAGGCCCCAGATACGCAGTATTTT.